A single sample is the source of the 19 T cell receptor beta chains below, sequenced in a study of cytomegalovirus exposure and HLA in healthy donors. Amplification used 60 Vbeta primers and 13 Jbeta primers. Clones were read by immunoSEQ multiplex PCR, and TCRdb kept only the in-frame ones, dropping some. The repertoire holds some 120,000 clones, with 60% to 85% as singletons. The specimen sequenced was PBMCs. These TCRs come from a woman in her forties in good health and CMV-seronegative.

This clone was picked up a small number of times. The V gene is TRBV7-9, the J gene TRBJ1-3; 7 nucleotides match TRBD1. In germline, CDR1 is SEHNR, CDR2 FQNEAQ (reference sequence). Trimming removed 1 base from V and 4 bases from J; junction bases left unmatched: 7. The CDR3 extends over 16 amino acids. As DNA, the CDR3 is TGTGCCAGCAGCTTAGGAGAGGGGGCGAAAGGAAACACCATATATTTT. The encoded protein is CASSLGEGAKGNTIYF.

This chain links TRBV29-1 with TRBJ1-1; perhaps TRBD1 as D (6 bases). Germline CDR1 and CDR2: SQVTM and ANQGSEA. Between the trimmed V and J ends, which lost 2 bases and 6 bases, there was a span of 16 bases. The CDR3 is 14 residues long. The CDR3 sequence: CSVERGTAGPEAFF. Here the CDR3 DNA reads TGCAGCGTTGAAAGGGGGACGGCCGGGCCTGAAGCTTTCTTT.

The chain employs TRBV27 and TRBJ2-3; D perhaps matches TRBD1 (6 bases). From germline, CDR1 is MNHEY and CDR2 SMNVEV (reference sequence). This CDR3 contains 14 residues. Trimming left V 6 bases short and J 3 bases short, with 13 bases between. The DNA for the CDR3 is TGTGCCAGCAGCGAACCGGACAGAACAGATACGCAGTATTTT. Protein sequence: CASSEPDRTDTQYF.

The chain couples TRBV2 to TRBJ2-5, with TRBD2 matching 14 bases. Trimming took 8 bases from V and 5 from J; bases not matched to a gene: 13. CDR1 is SNHLY, CDR2 FYNNEI, per germline. The CDR3 consists of 17 residues. DNA of the CDR3: TGTGCCAGCGGTGCCCCAGGATGGACTAGCGGGAGGGAGACCCAGTACTTC. Residues: CASGAPGWTSGRETQYF.

V is TRBV4-1 and J is TRBJ2-7, with a possible D match to TRBD1 (6 bases). The V gene lost 3 bases and the J gene lost 5 bases, with 20 bases spanning the gap. Germline V gene lookup returns CDR1 MGHRA and CDR2 YSYEKL. This CDR3 has 16 amino acids. CDR3 region: CASSHLRGAVIHEQYF. CDR3 sequence (DNA): TGCGCCAGCAGCCACCTCAGGGGAGCAGTCATCCACGAGCAGTACTTC.

The chain carries TRBV28 and TRBJ1-5, with no clear D. Trimming took off 1 base at V and 0 bases at J, with 10 bases between the two ends. The CDR3 totals 16 residues. Germline values: CDR1 MDHEN, CDR2 SYDVKM. CDR3 sequence: CASSLLPGFSNQPQHF. In DNA, the CDR3 is TGTGCCAGCAGTTTATTACCCGGGTTTAGCAATCAGCCCCAGCATTTT.

This chain joins TRBV9 and TRBJ2-1; TRBD2 aligns across 9 bases. The V segment lost 2 bases and the J segment 3 bases; nucleotides outside the gene matches: 6. Germline CDR1 is SGDLS and CDR2 is YYNGEE. The CDR3 runs 16 residues. CDR3 nucleotides: TGTGCCAGCAGCGTCTATAGCGGGAGTCTCTACAATGAGCAGTTCTTC. Its protein is CASSVYSGSLYNEQFF.

This chain connects TRBV11-2 to TRBJ2-6, with TRBD1 identical over 10 bases. The germline CDR1 and CDR2 sequences are SGHAT and FQNNGV. J was trimmed by 2 bases and V by 6 bases; bases with no gene match: 7. The CDR3 is 17 amino acids. CDR3 sequence (DNA): TGTGCCAGCAGAATTAGGGACAGGGGTACTGGGGCCAACGTCCTGACTTTC. It yields the protein CASRIRDRGTGANVLTF.

The V gene is TRBV1, the J gene TRBJ2-1; the table gives TRBD2 as D, unverified against the DNA. TRBV1 is a documented pseudogene. This CDR3 is built from 18 residues. Here the CDR3 reads CTSSQGGPASGSHNEQFF. Written as DNA, the CDR3 is TGCACCAGCAGCCAAGGAGGACCAGCTAGCGGGAGCCACAATGAGCAGTTCTTC.

The chain has TRBV27 and TRBJ2-3; 7 bases are shared with TRBD2. Germline V gene lookup returns CDR1 MNHEY and CDR2 SMNVEV (reference sequence). The CDR3 runs 16 residues. V was clipped by 3 bases and J by 4 bases; unmatched bases: 10. The CDR3 spells CASSFAGAQTADTQYF. DNA for the CDR3: TGTGCCAGCAGTTTCGCGGGAGCCCAGACCGCAGATACGCAGTATTTT.

This clone was found a few times. J is TRBJ1-4 and V is TRBV6-6, with TRBD1 matching 9 bases. The J segment lost 8 bases and the V segment lost 6 bases, leaving 7 bases of the junction unmatched. CDR1 MNHNY and CDR2 SVGAGI come from the germline V gene (reference sequence). This CDR3 has 14 amino acids. Written as DNA, the CDR3 is TGTGCCAGCAGGGAACGACAGGGGGGCGAAAAACTGTTTTTT. This codes for CASRERQGGEKLFF.

This sequence joins TRBV6-5 and TRBJ1-6, with 7 bases aligning to TRBD1. CDR1 is MNHEY, CDR2 SVGAGI, per germline. V shed 2 bases and J 6 bases; nucleotides not matched to a gene: 4. CDR3 length: 15 residues. DNA for the CDR3: TGTGCCAGCAGTTACACAGGGGTACCTAATTCACCCCTCCACTTT. Its protein is CASSYTGVPNSPLHF.

The V call is TRBV4-1, the J call TRBJ2-7, with 11 bases aligning to TRBD2. CDR1 and CDR2 from the germline V gene are MGHRA and YSYEKL. With V trimmed by 1 base and J by 6 bases, 8 bases remained unmatched. This CDR3 is built from 16 residues. The CDR3 loop reads CASSQAVLAGALEQYF. CDR3 nucleotides: TGCGCCAGCAGCCAAGCAGTACTAGCGGGAGCCCTCGAGCAGTACTTC.

With regard to this clone: At one of its ends the junction is not consistent with the germline gene, which may arise from a read error. DNA for the CDR3: TGTTCCAGCAGCTCCCATTCCGGGAGCACCAACACCGGGGAGCTGTTTTTT. It yields the protein CSSSSHSGSTNTGELFF. The chain carries TRBV7-9 and TRBJ2-2; weak D call: TRBD2 (6 bases). CDR3 length equals 17 residues. Germline CDR1 and CDR2: SEHNR and FQNEAQ (reference sequence).

To note about this clone: The junction and the germline gene differ at one end; a read error may be behind it. This chain connects TRBV4-1 to TRBJ1-1; no clear D. This CDR3 contains 16 residues. Germline-derived CDR1 and CDR2 are MGHRA and YSYEKL. This chain's CDR3 is CASSQELRWMNTEAFF. The CDR3, as DNA: TGTGCCAGCAGCCAAGAGCTCAGGTGGATGAACACTGAAGCTTTCTTT.

The V and J genes are TRBV11-2 and TRBJ1-1, with a weak D call TRBD1 (6 bases). From germline, CDR1 is SGHAT and CDR2 FQNNGV. The V end lost 5 bases, the J end lost 0 bases, and 13 bases lay between the germline ends. The CDR3 is 15 amino acids. The DNA for the CDR3 is TGTGCCAGCAGCCCCAGGACAGAATTGAACACTGAAGCTTTCTTT. Its protein product is CASSPRTELNTEAFF.

This chain connects TRBV6-5 to TRBJ2-2, with D unclear. V lost 6 bases, J lost 6 bases, and 11 bases lay in between. The CDR3 length is 13 residues. Germline CDR1 is MNHEY and CDR2 is SVGAGI. The CDR3 nucleotides are TGTGCCAGCAGCCGAGGTTGGGCCGGGGAGCTGTTTTTT. Its protein product is CASSRGWAGELFF.

The rearrangement joins TRBV7-9 to TRBJ2-7; 7 bases are a match to TRBD1. Germline V gene data show CDR1 as SEHNR and CDR2 as FQNEAQ (reference sequence). The CDR3 has 13 residues. The V gene end was trimmed by 5 bases and the J gene end by 1 base; junction bases not matched to a gene: 2. Here the CDR3 DNA reads TGTGCCAGCAGCCGGACAGGTTCCTACGAGCAGTACTTC. It is translated as CASSRTGSYEQYF.

This chain joins TRBV28 and TRBJ1-2, with 9 bases identical to TRBD1. In germline, CDR1 is MDHEN, CDR2 SYDVKM. Trimming at V came to 3 bases and at J to 5 bases, leaving 4 bases not matched to a gene. The CDR3 runs to 14 residues. CDR3 residues: CASSFGTGPYGYTF. The CDR3 DNA reads as TGTGCCAGCAGTTTCGGGACAGGGCCTTATGGCTACACCTTC.